This entry lists 5 T cell receptor beta chains sequenced from one sample in a study of shared clonotypes between healthy human individuals. Libraries were prepared by immunoSEQ multiplex PCR; TCRdb keeps only in-frame clonotypes and omits some of them. The table includes 950,000 to 1,300,000 clones, approximately 70% detected once. The sample taken for sequencing was memory CD4+ T cells sorted from blood. Subset noted: CD45RA-negative fraction. The receptors here all came from a man between 18 and 29 years old in good health.

The chain carries TRBV6-4 and TRBJ2-1, with 12 nucleotides matching TRBD2. CDR3 length: 15 residues. J gave up 9 bases and V 5 bases, and 8 bases lay outside the gene matches. The germline V gene encodes CDR1 MRHNA and CDR2 SNTAGT. The CDR3 is CASSPLAGGAGEQFF. In nucleotides, the CDR3 is TGTGCCAGCAGTCCACTAGCGGGAGGTGCAGGTGAGCAGTTCTTC.

The gene calls are TRBV7-2 and TRBJ2-3; 9 nucleotides match TRBD2. The CDR3 totals 17 residues. V gave up 1 base and J gave up 4 bases; unmatched junction bases: 9. Germline CDR1 and CDR2: SGHTA and FQGNSA. The CDR3 here is CASSLVSGGGASDTQYF. CDR3 nucleotides: TGTGCCAGCAGCTTAGTTTCGGGCGGGGGGGCTTCAGATACGCAGTATTTT. The full variable domain, completed using reference TRBV7-2 and TRBJ2-3, is GAGVSQSPSNKVTEKGKDVELRCDPISGHTALYWYRQSLGQGLEFLIYFQGNSAPDKSGLPSDRFSAERTGGSVSTLTIQRTQQEDSAVYLCASSLVSGGGASDTQYFGPGTRLTVL.

This chain uses TRBV6-1 with TRBJ1-5; D is perhaps TRBD1 (6 bases). Trimming took 6 bases from V and 4 from J, leaving 16 bases between them. Germline V gives CDR1 MNHNS, CDR2 SASEGT. CDR3 length: 15 residues. The CDR3 coding sequence is TGTGCCAGCAGCGAACGGACAGTATATAATCAGCCCCAGCATTTT. Translating it yields CASSERTVYNQPQHF.

The chain carries TRBV10-3 and TRBJ2-2; D unresolved. The CDR3 covers 12 residues. Per the germline V gene, CDR1 is ENHRY and CDR2 is SYGVKD. Trimming pared 11 bases from V and 5 bases from J, leaving 12 bases between. CDR3 sequence reads: CAVEGVTGELFF. For the CDR3, the DNA is TGTGCCGTAGAAGGTGTAACCGGGGAGCTGTTTTTT.

This clone has just a few counts. CDR3 DNA: TGTGCCAGCAGCTTGGTAACAGGGGGAGAGACCCAGTACTTC. This gives the protein CASSLVTGGETQYF. The chain combines TRBV5-4 with TRBJ2-5, with 8 nucleotides matching TRBD1. CDR3 length: 14 residues. V shed 0 bases and J 4 bases; nucleotides not matched to a gene: 2. The V gene's germline CDR1 is SGHNT and CDR2 YYREEE (reference sequence).